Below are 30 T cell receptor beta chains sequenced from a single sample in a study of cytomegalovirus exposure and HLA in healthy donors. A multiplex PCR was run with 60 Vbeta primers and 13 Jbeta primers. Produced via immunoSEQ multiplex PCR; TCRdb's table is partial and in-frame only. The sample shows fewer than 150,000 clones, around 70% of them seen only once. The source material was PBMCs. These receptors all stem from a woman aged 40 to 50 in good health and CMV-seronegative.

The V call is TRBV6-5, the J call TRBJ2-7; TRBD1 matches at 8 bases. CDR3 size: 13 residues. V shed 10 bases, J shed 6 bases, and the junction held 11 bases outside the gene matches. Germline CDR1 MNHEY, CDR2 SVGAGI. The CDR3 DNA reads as TGTGCCACCTCGGACAGGGTCCTGGTCGAGCAGTACTTC. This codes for CATSDRVLVEQYF.

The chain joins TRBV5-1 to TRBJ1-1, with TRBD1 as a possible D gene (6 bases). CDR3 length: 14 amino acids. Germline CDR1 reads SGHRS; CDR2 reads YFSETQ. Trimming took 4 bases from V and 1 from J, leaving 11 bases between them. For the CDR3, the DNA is TGCGCCAGCAGCAAGGACAGACCGAACACTGAAGCTTTCTTT. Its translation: CASSKDRPNTEAFF.

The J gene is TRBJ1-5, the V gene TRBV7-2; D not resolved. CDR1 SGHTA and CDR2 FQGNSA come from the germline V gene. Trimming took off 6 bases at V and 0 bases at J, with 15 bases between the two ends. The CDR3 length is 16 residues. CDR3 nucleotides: TGTGCCAGCAGTGTGACATCCGGCTATAGCAATCAGCCCCAGCATTTT. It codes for CASSVTSGYSNQPQHF. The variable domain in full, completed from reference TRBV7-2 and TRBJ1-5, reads GAGVSQSPSNKVTEKGKDVELRCDPISGHTALYWYRQSLGQGLEFLIYFQGNSAPDKSGLPSDRFSAERTGGSVSTLTIQRTQQEDSAVYLCASSVTSGYSNQPQHFGDGTRLSIL.

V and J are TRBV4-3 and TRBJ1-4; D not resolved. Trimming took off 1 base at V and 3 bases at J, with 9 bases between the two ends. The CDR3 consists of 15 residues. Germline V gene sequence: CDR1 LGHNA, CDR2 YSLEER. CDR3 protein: CASSQGGRSNEKLFF. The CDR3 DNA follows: TGCGCCAGCAGCCAAGGTGGCAGGTCTAATGAAAAACTGTTTTTT.

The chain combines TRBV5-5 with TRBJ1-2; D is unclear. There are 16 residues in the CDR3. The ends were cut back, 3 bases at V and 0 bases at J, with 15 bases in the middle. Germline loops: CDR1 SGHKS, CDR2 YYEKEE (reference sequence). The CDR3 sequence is CASSWVRQVTNYGYTF. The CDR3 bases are TGTGCCAGCAGCTGGGTTAGGCAGGTTACTAACTATGGCTACACCTTC. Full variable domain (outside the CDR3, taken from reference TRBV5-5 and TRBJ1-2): DAGVTQSPTHLIKTRGQQVTLRCSPISGHKSVSWYQQVLGQGPQFIFQYYEKEERGRGNFPDRFSARQFPNYSSELNVNALLLGDSALYLCASSWVRQVTNYGYTFGSGTRLTVV.

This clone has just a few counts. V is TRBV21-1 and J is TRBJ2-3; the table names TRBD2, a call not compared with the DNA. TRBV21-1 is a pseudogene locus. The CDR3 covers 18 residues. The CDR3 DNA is TGTGCCAGCAGCAAAAAACCTAGCGGGAGGGCGGTTACAGATACGCAGTATTTT. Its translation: CASSKKPSGRAVTDTQYF.

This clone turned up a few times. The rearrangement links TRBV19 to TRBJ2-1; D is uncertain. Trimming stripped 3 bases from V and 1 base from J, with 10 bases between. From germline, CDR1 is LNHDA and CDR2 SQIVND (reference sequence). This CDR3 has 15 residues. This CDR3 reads CASSIGSPSYNEQFF. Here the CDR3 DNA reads TGTGCCAGTAGTATCGGGTCACCTTCCTACAATGAGCAGTTCTTC. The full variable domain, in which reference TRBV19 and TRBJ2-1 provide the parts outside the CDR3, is DGGITQSPKYLFRKEGQNVTLSCEQNLNHDAMYWYRQDPGQGLRLIYYSQIVNDFQKGDIAEGYSVSREKKESFPLTVTSAQKNPTAFYLCASSIGSPSYNEQFFGPGTRLTVL.

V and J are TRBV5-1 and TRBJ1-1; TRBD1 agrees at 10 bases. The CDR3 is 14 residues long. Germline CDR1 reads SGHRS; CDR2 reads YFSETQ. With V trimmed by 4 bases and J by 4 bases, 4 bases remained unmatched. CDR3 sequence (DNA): TGCGCCAGCAGCGTGGACAGGGGGGGCACTGAAGCTTTCTTT. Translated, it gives CASSVDRGGTEAFF.

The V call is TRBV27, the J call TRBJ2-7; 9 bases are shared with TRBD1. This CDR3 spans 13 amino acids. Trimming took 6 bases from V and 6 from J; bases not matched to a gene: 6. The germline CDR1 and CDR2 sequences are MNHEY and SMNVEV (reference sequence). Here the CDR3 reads CASRSQGAGEQYF. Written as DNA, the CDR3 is TGTGCCAGCAGGTCACAGGGGGCGGGCGAGCAGTACTTC.

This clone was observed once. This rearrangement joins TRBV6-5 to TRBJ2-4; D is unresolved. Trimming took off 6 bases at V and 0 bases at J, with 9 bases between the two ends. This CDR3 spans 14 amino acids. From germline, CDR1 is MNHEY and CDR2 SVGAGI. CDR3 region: CASSPQLAKNIQYF. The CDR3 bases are TGTGCCAGCAGCCCCCAACTAGCCAAAAACATTCAGTACTTC.

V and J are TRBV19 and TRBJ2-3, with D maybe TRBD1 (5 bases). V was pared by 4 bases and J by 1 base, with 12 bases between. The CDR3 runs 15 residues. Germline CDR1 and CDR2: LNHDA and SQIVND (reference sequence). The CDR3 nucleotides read TGTGCCAGTAGTAAGGGGCTTGGAGGCACAGATACGCAGTATTTT. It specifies CASSKGLGGTDTQYF. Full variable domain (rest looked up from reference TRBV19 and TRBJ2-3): DGGITQSPKYLFRKEGQNVTLSCEQNLNHDAMYWYRQDPGQGLRLIYYSQIVNDFQKGDIAEGYSVSREKKESFPLTVTSAQKNPTAFYLCASSKGLGGTDTQYFGPGTRLTVL.

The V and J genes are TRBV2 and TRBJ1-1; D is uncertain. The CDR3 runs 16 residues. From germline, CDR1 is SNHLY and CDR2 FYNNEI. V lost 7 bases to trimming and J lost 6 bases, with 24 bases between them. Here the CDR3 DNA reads TGTGCCAGCATCCCAACGGTCTCGGGAGGCAGAGCTGAAGCTTTCTTT. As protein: CASIPTVSGGRAEAFF. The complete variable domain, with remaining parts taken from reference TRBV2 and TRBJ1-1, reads EPEVTQTPSHQVTQMGQEVILRCVPISNHLYFYWYRQILGQKVEFLVSFYNNEISEKSEIFDDQFSVERPDGSNFTLKIRSTKLEDSAMYFCASIPTVSGGRAEAFFGQGTRLTVV.

CDR3 nucleotides: TGTGCCAGCAAGGGGACAGTTAACACTGAAGCTTTCTTT. Translated, it gives CASKGTVNTEAFF. This chain links TRBV2 with TRBJ1-1, with 7 bases fitting TRBD1. Per germline, CDR1 SNHLY and CDR2 FYNNEI. This CDR3 region has 13 residues. Trimming cost V 7 bases and J 2 bases; bases outside gene matches: 4.

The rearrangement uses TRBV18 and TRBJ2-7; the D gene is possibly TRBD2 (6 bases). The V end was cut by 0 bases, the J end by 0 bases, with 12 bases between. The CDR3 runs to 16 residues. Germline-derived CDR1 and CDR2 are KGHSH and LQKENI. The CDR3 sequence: CASSPPRGTSSYEQYF. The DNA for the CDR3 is TGTGCCAGCTCACCACCCCGCGGGACGAGCTCCTACGAGCAGTACTTC.

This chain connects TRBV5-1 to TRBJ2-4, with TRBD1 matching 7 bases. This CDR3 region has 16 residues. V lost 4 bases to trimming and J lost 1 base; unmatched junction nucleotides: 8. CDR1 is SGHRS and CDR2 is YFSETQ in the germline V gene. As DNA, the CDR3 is TGCGCCAGCAGCCCCACCCCACAGGGGGCCAAAAACATTCAGTACTTC. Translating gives CASSPTPQGAKNIQYF.

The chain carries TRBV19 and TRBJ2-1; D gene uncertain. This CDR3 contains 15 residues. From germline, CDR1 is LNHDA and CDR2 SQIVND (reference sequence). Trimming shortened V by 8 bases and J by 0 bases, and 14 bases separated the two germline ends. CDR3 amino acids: CASRSRGSSYNEQFF. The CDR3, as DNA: TGTGCCAGTCGCTCTCGCGGTAGCTCCTACAATGAGCAGTTCTTC.

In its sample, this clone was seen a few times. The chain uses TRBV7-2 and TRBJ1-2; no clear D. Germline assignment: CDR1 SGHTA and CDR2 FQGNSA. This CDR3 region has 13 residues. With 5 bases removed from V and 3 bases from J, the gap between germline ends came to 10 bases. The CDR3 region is CASSIDGDYGYTF. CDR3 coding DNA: TGTGCCAGCAGCATTGACGGGGACTATGGCTACACCTTC. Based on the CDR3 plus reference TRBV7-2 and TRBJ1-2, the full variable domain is GAGVSQSPSNKVTEKGKDVELRCDPISGHTALYWYRQSLGQGLEFLIYFQGNSAPDKSGLPSDRFSAERTGGSVSTLTIQRTQQEDSAVYLCASSIDGDYGYTFGSGTRLTVV.

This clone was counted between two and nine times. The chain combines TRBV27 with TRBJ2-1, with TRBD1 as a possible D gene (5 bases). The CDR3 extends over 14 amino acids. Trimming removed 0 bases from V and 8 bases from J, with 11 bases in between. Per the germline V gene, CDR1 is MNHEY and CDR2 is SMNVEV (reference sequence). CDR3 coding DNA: TGTGCCAGCAGTTTATCGTCCCAGGGCTATGAGCAGTTCTTC. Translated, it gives CASSLSSQGYEQFF.

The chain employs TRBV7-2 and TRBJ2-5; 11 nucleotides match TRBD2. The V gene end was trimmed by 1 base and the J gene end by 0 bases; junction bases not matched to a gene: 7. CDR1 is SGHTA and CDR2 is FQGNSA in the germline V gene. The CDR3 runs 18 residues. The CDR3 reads CASSLVSSGGSNQETQYF. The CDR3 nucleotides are TGTGCCAGCAGCTTAGTGTCTAGCGGGGGGTCTAACCAAGAGACCCAGTACTTC.

As DNA, the CDR3 is TGTGCCAGCAGTGAAATGGACAGCCTGACCTTC. It translates to CASSEMDSLTF. The rearrangement links TRBV6-1 to TRBJ1-2, with a weak D call TRBD1 (6 bases). Germline lookup yields CDR1 MNHNS and CDR2 SASEGT. The V end lost 2 bases, the J end lost 14 bases, and 12 bases lay between the germline ends. CDR3 length equals 11 residues.

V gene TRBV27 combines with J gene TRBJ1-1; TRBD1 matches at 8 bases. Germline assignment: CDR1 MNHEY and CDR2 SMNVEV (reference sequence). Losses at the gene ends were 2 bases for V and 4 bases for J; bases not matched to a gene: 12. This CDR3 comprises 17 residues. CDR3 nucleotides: TGTGCCAGCAGTTTAACCCGGGACAGGAGGCTTCGCACTGAAGCTTTCTTT. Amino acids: CASSLTRDRRLRTEAFF.

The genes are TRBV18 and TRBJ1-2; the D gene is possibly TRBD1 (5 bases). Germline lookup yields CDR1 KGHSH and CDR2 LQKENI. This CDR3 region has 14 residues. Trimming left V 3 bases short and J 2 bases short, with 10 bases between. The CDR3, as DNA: TGTGCCAGCTCACCGAACCAGGGAAACTATGGCTACACCTTC. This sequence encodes CASSPNQGNYGYTF.

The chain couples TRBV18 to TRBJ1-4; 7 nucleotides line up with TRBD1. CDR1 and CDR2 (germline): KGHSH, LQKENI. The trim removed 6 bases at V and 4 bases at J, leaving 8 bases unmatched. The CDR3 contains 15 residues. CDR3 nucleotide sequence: TGTGCCAGCTCCAACAGACAGGGCCATAATGAAAAACTGTTTTTT. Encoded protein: CASSNRQGHNEKLFF.

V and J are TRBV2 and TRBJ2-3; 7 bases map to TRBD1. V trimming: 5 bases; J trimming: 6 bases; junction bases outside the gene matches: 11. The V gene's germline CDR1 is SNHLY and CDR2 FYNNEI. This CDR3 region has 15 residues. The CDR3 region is CASSKTGSKGDTQYF. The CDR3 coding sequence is TGTGCCAGCAGTAAGACAGGGTCCAAAGGGGATACGCAGTATTTT.

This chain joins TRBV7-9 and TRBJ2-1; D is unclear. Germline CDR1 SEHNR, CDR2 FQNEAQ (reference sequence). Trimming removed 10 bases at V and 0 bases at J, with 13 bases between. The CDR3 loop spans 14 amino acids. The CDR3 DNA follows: TGTGCCACCCGCTCCACCGGCTCCTACAATGAGCAGTTCTTC. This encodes CATRSTGSYNEQFF.

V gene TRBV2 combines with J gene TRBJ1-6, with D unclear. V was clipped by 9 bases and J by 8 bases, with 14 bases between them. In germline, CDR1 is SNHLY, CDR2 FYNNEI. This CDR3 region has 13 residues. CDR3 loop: CARSSGYDSPLHF. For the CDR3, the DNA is TGTGCCAGGTCTTCGGGGTACGATTCACCCCTCCACTTT.

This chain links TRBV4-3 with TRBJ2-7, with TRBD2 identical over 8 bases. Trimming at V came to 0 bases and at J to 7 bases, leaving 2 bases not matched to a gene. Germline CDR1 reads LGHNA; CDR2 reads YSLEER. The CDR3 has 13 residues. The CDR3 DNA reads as TGCGCCAGCAGCCAAGAACTAGCGGATGAGCAGTACTTC. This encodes CASSQELADEQYF.

Written as DNA, the CDR3 is TGTGCCATCAGTGAAGAGAACGGGAGGGCCTACAATGAGCAGTTCTTC. Amino acid sequence: CAISEENGRAYNEQFF. The V and J genes are TRBV10-3 and TRBJ2-1; 8 bases are a match to TRBD2. The ends lost 3 bases at V and 2 bases at J; junction bases unmatched: 6. The CDR3 contains 16 residues. Germline assignment: CDR1 ENHRY and CDR2 SYGVKD.

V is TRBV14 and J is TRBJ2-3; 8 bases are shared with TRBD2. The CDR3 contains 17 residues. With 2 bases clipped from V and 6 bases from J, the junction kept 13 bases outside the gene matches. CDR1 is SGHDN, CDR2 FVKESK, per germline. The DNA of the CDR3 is TGTGCCAGCAGCCAATTCGGGACTAGTGATAAGCGGGATACGCAGTATTTT. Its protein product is CASSQFGTSDKRDTQYF. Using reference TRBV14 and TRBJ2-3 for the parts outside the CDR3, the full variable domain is EAGVTQFPSHSVIEKGQTVTLRCDPISGHDNLYWYRRVMGKEIKFLLHFVKESKQDESGMPNNRFLAERTGGTYSTLKVQPAELEDSGVYFCASSQFGTSDKRDTQYFGPGTRLTVL.

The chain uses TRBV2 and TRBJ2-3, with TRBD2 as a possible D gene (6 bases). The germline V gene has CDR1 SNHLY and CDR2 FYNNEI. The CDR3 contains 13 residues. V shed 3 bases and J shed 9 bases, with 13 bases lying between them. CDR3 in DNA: TGTGCCAGCAGTGAGAGGGAGGTTGGGACGCAGTATTTT. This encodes CASSEREVGTQYF. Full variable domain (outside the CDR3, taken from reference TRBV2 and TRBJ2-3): EPEVTQTPSHQVTQMGQEVILRCVPISNHLYFYWYRQILGQKVEFLVSFYNNEISEKSEIFDDQFSVERPDGSNFTLKIRSTKLEDSAMYFCASSEREVGTQYFGPGTRLTVL.